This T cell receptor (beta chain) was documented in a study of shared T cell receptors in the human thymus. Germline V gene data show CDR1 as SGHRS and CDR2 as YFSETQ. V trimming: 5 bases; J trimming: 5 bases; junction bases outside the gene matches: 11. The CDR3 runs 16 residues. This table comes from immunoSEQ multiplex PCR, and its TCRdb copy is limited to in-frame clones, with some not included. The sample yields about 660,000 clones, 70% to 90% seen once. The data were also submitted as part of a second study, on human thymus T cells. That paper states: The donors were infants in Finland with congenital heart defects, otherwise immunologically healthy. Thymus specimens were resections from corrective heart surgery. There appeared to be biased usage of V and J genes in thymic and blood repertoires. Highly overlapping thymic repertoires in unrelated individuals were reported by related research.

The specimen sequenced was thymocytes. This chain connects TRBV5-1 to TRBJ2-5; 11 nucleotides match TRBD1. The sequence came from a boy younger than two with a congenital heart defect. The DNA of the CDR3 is TGCGCCAGCAGAAAAGGACAGGGGGCATTTGGGGAGACCCAGTACTTC. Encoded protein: CASRKGQGAFGETQYF.